The clone carrying this T cell receptor (beta chain) was counted ten times or more. The antigen remains unidentified. Attachment of unique molecular identifiers was made to individual cDNA molecules. TCRdb reprocessed the 5' RACE reads via MiXCR and lists one record per CDR3 protein. The table lists tens of thousands of distinct CDR3 sequences, about 9.1% of them singletons, with 4% to 4.5% in the top ten. Germline lookup yields CDR1 SGHDT and CDR2 YYEEEE. The CDR3 runs to 16 residues. With 2 bases clipped from V and 4 bases from J, the junction kept 7 bases outside the gene matches. The data derive from a study of early T cells in non-severe SARS-CoV-2 infection. The wider study: Sequencing used unsorted whole-blood bulk RNA, so chains lack pairing.

General study findings and limits: The study's VDJdb matching favored anti-spike CD8 responses and missed private and CD4 specificities.

Sequencing was done on a sample of whole blood. J is TRBJ2-3 and V is TRBV5-6; 10 nucleotides agree with TRBD2. This clonotype originated in an adult who was a healthcare worker with PCR-confirmed SARS-CoV-2 infection or an uninfected control (not recorded which). DNA of the CDR3: TGTGCCAGCAGCTTCGCGGGGAGCGGGAGGGCAGATACGCAGTATTTT. Protein product: CASSFAGSGRADTQYF.